This T cell receptor beta chain was obtained from a study of CD8 T cells in ankylosing spondylitis. General study results and limits: Matched synovial fluid from ankylosing spondylitis patients was reported to be enriched for disease-linked clones.

This clonotype has just a few counts. What it binds is unknown. The CDR3 is made up of 15 amino acids. V was clipped by 4 bases and J by 7 bases; unmatched bases: 8. Looked up from germline, CDR1 is MNHEY and CDR2 is SVGAGI. Scientists made TCR beta libraries using quantitative 5'-RACE with molecular barcodes. TCRdb re-derived calls from the 5' RACE reads in MiXCR, one entry per CDR3 protein. The table has fewer than 400,000 distinct CDR3 sequences, over 12% seen once. Material for sequencing was blood, either unsorted or a sorted T cell fraction (not recorded which). The TCR originated in a male donor with ankylosing spondylitis or in good health (not recorded which). The V gene is TRBV6-5, the J gene TRBJ1-3, with 9 positions matching TRBD1. In DNA, the CDR3 is TGTGCCAGCAGTTCCGCCGGGACAGGGATTAACACCATATATTTT. It specifies CASSSAGTGINTIYF.